The rows below give T cell receptor beta chains drawn from one sample of a study of spatial heterogeneity in lung cancer. Each CDR3 protein gets one entry after TCRdb re-called the 5' RACE reads with MiXCR. The top ten hold roughly 18% of the sample, which has over 35,000 distinct CDR3 sequences, approximately 10% seen once. Sequences were derived from PBMCs, sampled at follow-up. These receptors were taken from a female donor with early-stage non-small cell lung cancer. CDR3s include the opening cysteine and the closing phenylalanine or tryptophan. D genes are given only for firm matches. Where a row states a size, it is once, few, many or the class of an expanded clone; other rows omit it.

cdr3_length	v_call	d_call	clone_size	j_call	cdr3_nt	cdr3_aa
15	TRBV20-1	TRBD1	few	TRBJ2-7	TGCAGTGCTGATTACCCCGGACAGGGTTTGTACGAGCAGTACTTC	CSADYPGQGLYEQYF
13	TRBV5-1	-	-	TRBJ1-1	TGCGCCAGCAGCTTGCGCCCGAACACTGAAGCTTTCTTT	CASSLRPNTEAFF
15	TRBV4-1	TRBD1	-	TRBJ2-7	TGCGCCAGCAGCCAAGGGGGACAGGGTACCTACGAGCAGTACTTC	CASSQGGQGTYEQYF
12	TRBV25-1	-	-	TRBJ1-6	TGTGCCACAGAGGTCAGGCTGTCACCCCTCCACTTT	CATEVRLSPLHF
16	TRBV7-3	-	many	TRBJ2-7	TGTGCCAGCAGCTTAACGGGGGCGGACGGATCAAGGGAGCAGTACTTC	CASSLTGADGSREQYF
12	TRBV30	-	-	TRBJ2-5	TGTGCCTGGAATAGATACCAAGAGACCCAGTACTTC	CAWNRYQETQYF
16	TRBV2	-	-	TRBJ1-5	TGTGCCAGCAGTGAAGCATCAGGGATTGGCAATCAGCCCCAGCATTTT	CASSEASGIGNQPQHF
15	TRBV7-2	-	medium-sized	TRBJ2-1	TGTGCCAGCAGCTTAGCGTCCGCCATCTACAATGAGCAGTTCTTC	CASSLASAIYNEQFF
14	TRBV11-2	TRBD1	-	TRBJ1-2	TGTGCCAGCAGCCGCATACAGGGGGCGCATGGCTACACCTTC	CASSRIQGAHGYTF
14	TRBV11-2	-	many	TRBJ1-1	TGTGCCAGCAGCCCCAGCCTCCAATGGGCGGAAGCTTTCTTT	CASSPSLQWAEAFF
19	TRBV4-1	TRBD1	-	TRBJ1-5	TGCGCCAGCAGCCAAGATCAATTGCTGGTTGGGACAGTCAATCAGCCCCAGCATTTT	CASSQDQLLVGTVNQPQHF
13	TRBV3-1	-	many	TRBJ1-2	TGTGCCAGCAGCGGTGTCACCGCCTATGGCTACACCTTC	CASSGVTAYGYTF
14	TRBV3-1	TRBD2	many	TRBJ2-2	TGTGCCAGCAGCACCCCACTAGCGCTCGGGGAGCTGTTTTTT	CASSTPLALGELFF
14	TRBV4-2	-	many	TRBJ2-1	TGTGCCAGCAGCCAAGATTGGGGTGGAAATGAGCAGTTCTTC	CASSQDWGGNEQFF
12	TRBV19	-	many	TRBJ2-5	TGTGCCAGCCAACAGGGACAAGAGACCCAGTACTTC	CASQQGQETQYF
17	TRBV6-1	TRBD1	-	TRBJ1-6	TGTGCCAGCAGCGTTCCGACAGGGGCCCCCTATAATTCACCCCTCCACTTT	CASSVPTGAPYNSPLHF
12	TRBV28	-	many	TRBJ2-3	TGTGCCAGCAGTATTAGCACAGATACGCAGTATTTT	CASSISTDTQYF
16	TRBV5-5	-	few	TRBJ1-6	TGTGCCAGCAGCTTGGCCGGAGGGACTTATAATTCACCCCTCCACTTT	CASSLAGGTYNSPLHF
15	TRBV9	TRBD2	many	TRBJ2-3	TGTGCCAGCAGCCCAACTAGCGGTAGCACAGATACGCAGTATTTT	CASSPTSGSTDTQYF
19	TRBV11-1	-	many	TRBJ2-6	TGTGCCAGCAGTCCCAGTTCAGCCCAGAGTTTCTCTGGGGCCAACGTCCTGACTTTC	CASSPSSAQSFSGANVLTF
16	TRBV9	-	few	TRBJ1-3	TGTGCCAGCAGCGCAGACCCCCGAGGGGCTGGAAACACCATATATTTT	CASSADPRGAGNTIYF
17	TRBV15	TRBD1	few	TRBJ1-5	TGTGCCACCAGCAGTATACAGGGGGCGCGGGGCAATCAGCCCCAGCATTTT	CATSSIQGARGNQPQHF
13	TRBV20-1	TRBD1	few	TRBJ2-1	TGCAGTGCCTTCGGGACAGGCCTCAATGAGCAGTTCTTC	CSAFGTGLNEQFF
11	TRBV5-1	-	-	TRBJ1-1	TGCGCCAGCAGCTCCAGAGGGCTCGCTTTCTTT	CASSSRGLAFF
12	TRBV10-3	-	many	TRBJ2-3	TGTGCCATCAGTGAGGGACCAGATACGCAGTATTTT	CAISEGPDTQYF
16	TRBV27	TRBD1	-	TRBJ2-7	TGTGCCAGCAGTGACCAGGGCCAGGGGGACCGAGACGAGCAGTACTTC	CASSDQGQGDRDEQYF
15	TRBV6-1	TRBD1	few	TRBJ2-2	TGTGCCAGCAGAGTCGACAGGGGGGTGACCGGGGAGCTGTTTTTT	CASRVDRGVTGELFF
13	TRBV6-2/TRBV6-3	-	many	TRBJ2-5	TGTGCCAGCAGCAGTTCCTTGGGGGAGACCCAGTACTTC	CASSSSLGETQYF